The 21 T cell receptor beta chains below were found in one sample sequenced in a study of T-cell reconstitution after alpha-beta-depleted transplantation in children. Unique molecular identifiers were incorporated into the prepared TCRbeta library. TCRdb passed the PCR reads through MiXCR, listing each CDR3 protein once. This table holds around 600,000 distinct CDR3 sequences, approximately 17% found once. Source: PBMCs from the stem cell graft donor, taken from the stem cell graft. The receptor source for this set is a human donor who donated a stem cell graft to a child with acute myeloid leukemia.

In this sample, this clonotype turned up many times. CDR3 protein: CSVVGQGATEAFF. The DNA for the CDR3 is TGCAGCGTTGTGGGACAGGGGGCTACTGAAGCTTTCTTT. V and J are TRBV29-1 and TRBJ1-1, with 12 nucleotides matching TRBD1. Trimming removed 4 bases from V and 5 bases from J; junction bases left unmatched: 2. The CDR3 is made up of 13 amino acids. Germline CDR1 and CDR2: SQVTM and ANQGSEA.

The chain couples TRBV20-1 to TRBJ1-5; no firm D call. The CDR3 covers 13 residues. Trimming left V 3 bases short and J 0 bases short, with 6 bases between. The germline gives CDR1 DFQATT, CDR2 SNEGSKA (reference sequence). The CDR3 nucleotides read TGCAGTGCTAGGACGTGTAGCAATCAGCCCCAGCATTTT. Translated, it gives CSARTCSNQPQHF.

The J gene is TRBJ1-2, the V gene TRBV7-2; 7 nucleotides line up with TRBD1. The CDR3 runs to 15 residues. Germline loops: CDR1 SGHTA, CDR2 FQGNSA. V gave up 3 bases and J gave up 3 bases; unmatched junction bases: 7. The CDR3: CASSFYRGYDYGYTF. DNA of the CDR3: TGTGCCAGCAGCTTTTACAGGGGATATGACTATGGCTACACCTTC.

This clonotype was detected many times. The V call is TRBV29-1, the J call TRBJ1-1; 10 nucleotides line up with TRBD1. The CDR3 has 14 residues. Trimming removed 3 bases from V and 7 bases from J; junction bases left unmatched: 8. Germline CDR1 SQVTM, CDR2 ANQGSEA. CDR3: CSVERQGAQGEAFF. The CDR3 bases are TGCAGCGTTGAGCGACAGGGGGCGCAAGGTGAAGCTTTCTTT.

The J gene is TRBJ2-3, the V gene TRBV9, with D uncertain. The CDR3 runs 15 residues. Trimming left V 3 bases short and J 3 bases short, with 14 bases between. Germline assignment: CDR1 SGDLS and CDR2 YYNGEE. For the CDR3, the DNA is TGTGCCAGCAGCGCATCTAATGGTGTAACAGATACGCAGTATTTT. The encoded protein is CASSASNGVTDTQYF.

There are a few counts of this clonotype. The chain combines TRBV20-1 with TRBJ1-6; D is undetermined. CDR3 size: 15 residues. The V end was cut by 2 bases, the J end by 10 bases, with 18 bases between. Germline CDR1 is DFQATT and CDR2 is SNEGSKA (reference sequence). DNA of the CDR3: TGCAGTGCTAGAAGCGGGGATACTTCACCCTCACCCCTCCACTTT. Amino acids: CSARSGDTSPSPLHF.

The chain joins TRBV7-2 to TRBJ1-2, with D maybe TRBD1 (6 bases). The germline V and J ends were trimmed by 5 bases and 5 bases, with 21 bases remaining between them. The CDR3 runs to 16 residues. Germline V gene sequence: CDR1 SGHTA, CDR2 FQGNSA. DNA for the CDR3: TGTGCCAGCAGCCAACCCCTGGACAGCCCAGGGTATGGCTACACCTTC. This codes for CASSQPLDSPGYGYTF.

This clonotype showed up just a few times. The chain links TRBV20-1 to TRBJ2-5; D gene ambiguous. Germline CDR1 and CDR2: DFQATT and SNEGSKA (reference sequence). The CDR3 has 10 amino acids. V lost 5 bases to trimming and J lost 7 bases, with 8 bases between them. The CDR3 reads CSASKGTQYF. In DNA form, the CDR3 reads TGCAGTGCTTCGAAGGGGACCCAGTACTTC.

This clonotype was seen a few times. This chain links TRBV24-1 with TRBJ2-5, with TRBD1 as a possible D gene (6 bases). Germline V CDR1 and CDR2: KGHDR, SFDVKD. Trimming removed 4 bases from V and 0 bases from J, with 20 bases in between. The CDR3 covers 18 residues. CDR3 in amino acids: CATSEQPVDRVYQETQYF. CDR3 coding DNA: TGTGCCACCAGTGAGCAACCGGTGGACAGAGTGTACCAAGAGACCCAGTACTTC.

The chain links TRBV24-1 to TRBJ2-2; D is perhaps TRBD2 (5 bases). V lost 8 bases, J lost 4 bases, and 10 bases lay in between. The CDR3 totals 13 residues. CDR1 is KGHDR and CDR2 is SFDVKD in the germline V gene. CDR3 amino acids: CATKERSTGELFF. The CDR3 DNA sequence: TGTGCCACCAAGGAGCGGTCCACCGGGGAGCTGTTTTTT.

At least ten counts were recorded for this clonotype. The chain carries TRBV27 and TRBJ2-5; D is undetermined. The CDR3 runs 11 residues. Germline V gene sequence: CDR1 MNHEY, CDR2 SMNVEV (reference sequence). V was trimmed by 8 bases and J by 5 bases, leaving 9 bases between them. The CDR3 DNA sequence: TGTGCCAGCGGCACCGGCGAGACCCAGTACTTC. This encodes CASGTGETQYF.

The CDR3 nucleotides read TGCGCCAGCAGCGTCCGACAGGGGGCTGCGGGCTACACCTTC. This gives the protein CASSVRQGAAGYTF. The chain uses TRBV5-1 and TRBJ1-2; 10 bases map to TRBD1. Germline values: CDR1 SGHRS, CDR2 YFSETQ. After removal of 4 bases from V and 8 bases from J, the junction contained 8 bases not matched to a gene. The CDR3 sequence is 14 residues long.

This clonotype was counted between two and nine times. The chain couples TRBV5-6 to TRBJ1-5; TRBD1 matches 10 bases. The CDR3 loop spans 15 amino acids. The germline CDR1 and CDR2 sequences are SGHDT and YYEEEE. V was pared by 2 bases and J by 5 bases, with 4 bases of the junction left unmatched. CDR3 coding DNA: TGTGCCAGCAGCTTCGGGACAGGGGAATATCAGCCCCAGCATTTT. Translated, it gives CASSFGTGEYQPQHF.

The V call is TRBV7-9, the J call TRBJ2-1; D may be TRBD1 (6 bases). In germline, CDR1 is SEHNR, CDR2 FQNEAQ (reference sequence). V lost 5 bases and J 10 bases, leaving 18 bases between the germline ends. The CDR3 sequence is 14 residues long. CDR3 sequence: CASSRDRSQGEQFF. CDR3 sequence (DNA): TGTGCCAGCAGCCGTGACAGGAGTCAAGGAGAGCAGTTCTTC.

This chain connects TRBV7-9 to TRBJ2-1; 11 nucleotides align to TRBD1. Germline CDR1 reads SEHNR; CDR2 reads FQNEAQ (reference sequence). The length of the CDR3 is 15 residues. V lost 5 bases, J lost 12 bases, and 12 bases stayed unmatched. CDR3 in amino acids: CASSNNRDRGIGQFF. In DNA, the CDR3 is TGTGCCAGCAGCAACAACCGGGACAGGGGGATAGGGCAGTTCTTC.

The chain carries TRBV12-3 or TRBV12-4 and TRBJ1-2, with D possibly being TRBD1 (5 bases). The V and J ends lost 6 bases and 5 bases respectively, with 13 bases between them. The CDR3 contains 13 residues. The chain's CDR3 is CASSPGRRYGYTF. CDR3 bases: TGTGCCAGCAGCCCGGGACGGAGGTATGGCTACACCTTC.

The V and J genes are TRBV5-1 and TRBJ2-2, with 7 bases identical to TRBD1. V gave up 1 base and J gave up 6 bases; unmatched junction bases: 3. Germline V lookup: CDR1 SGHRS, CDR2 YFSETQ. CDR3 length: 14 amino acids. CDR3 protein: CASSLNRGSGELFF. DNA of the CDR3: TGCGCCAGCAGCTTGAACAGGGGATCCGGGGAGCTGTTTTTT.

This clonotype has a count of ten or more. CDR3 amino acids: CASSSLPARHSGGYTF. In DNA form, the CDR3 reads TGTGCCAGCAGCTCACTCCCCGCTAGACACTCGGGAGGCTACACCTTC. The chain employs TRBV5-6 and TRBJ1-2; no clear D gene. Germline CDR1 is SGHDT and CDR2 is YYEEEE. V was clipped by 3 bases and J by 8 bases, with 23 bases between them. The CDR3 loop spans 16 amino acids.

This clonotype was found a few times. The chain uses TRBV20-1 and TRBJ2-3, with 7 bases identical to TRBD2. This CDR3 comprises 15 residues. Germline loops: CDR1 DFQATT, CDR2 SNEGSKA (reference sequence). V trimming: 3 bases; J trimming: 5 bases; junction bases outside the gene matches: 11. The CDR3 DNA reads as TGCAGTGCTAGGGACGACGGGGGGACGAGAGATACGCAGTATTTT. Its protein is CSARDDGGTRDTQYF.

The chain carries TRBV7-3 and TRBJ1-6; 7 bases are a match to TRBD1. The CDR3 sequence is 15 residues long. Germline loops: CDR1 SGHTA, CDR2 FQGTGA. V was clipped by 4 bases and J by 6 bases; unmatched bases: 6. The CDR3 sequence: CASSSTDRANSPLHF. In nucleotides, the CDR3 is TGTGCCAGCAGCTCCACCGACAGGGCTAATTCACCCCTCCACTTT.

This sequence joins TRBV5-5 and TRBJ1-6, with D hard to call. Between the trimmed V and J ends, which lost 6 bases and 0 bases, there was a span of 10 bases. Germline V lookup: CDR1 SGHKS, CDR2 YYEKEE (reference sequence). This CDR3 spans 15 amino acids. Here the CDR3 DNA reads TGTGCCAGCAACCAAATAGTCTCCTATAATTCACCCCTCCACTTT. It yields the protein CASNQIVSYNSPLHF.